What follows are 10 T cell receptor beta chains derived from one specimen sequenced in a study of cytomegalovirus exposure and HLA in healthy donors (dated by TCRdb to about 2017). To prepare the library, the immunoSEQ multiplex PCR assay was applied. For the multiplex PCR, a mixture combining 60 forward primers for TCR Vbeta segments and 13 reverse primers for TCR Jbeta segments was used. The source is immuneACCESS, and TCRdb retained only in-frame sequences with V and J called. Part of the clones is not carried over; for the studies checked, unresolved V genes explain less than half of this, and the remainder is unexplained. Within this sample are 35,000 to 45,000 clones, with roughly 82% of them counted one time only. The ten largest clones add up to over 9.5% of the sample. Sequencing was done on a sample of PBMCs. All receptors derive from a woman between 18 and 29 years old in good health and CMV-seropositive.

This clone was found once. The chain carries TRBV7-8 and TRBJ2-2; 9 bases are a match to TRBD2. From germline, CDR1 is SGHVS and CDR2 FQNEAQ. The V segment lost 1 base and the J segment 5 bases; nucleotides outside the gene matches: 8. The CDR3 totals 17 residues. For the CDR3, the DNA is TGTGCCAGCAGCTTAGAGGCGTGGCTAGCGGGAACCGGGGAGCTGTTTTTT. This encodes CASSLEAWLAGTGELFF.

CDR3 loop: CAWTLGNYEQYF. The CDR3, as DNA: TGTGCCTGGACTTTGGGCAACTACGAGCAGTACTTC. The rearrangement uses TRBV30 and TRBJ2-7; the D is unclear. CDR1 and CDR2 from the germline V gene are GTSNPN and SVGIG (reference sequence). The V gene lost 4 bases and the J gene lost 3 bases, with 10 bases spanning the gap. This CDR3 spans 12 amino acids.

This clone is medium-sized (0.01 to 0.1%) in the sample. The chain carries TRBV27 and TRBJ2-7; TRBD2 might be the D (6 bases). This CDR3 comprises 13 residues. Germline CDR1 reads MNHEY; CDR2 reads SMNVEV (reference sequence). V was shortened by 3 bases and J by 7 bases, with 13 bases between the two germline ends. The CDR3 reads CASSFTLASEQYF. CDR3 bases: TGTGCCAGCAGTTTTACACTAGCTTCAGAGCAGTACTTC.

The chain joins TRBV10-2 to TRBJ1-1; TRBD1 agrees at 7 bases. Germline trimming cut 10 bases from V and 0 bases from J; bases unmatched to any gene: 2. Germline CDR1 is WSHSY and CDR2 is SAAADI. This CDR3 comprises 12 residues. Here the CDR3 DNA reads TGCGCCACCGGGACAGTGAACACTGAAGCTTTCTTT. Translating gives CATGTVNTEAFF.

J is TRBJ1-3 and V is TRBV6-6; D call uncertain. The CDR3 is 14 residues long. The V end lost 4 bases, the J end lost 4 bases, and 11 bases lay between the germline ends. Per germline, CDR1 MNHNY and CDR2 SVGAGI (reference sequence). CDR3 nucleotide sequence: TGTGCCAGCAGTTTCGGGGAATCAGGAAACACCATATATTTT. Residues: CASSFGESGNTIYF.

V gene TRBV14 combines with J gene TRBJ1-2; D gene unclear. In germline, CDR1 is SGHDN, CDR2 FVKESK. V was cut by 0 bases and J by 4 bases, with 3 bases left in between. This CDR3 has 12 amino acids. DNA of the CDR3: TGTGCCAGCAGCCAAGATAGCTATGGCTACACCTTC. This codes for CASSQDSYGYTF.

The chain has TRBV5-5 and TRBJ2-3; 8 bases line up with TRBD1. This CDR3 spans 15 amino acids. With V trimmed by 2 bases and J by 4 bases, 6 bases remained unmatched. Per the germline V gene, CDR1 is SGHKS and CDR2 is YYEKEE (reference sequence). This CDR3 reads CASSLTTGAADTQYF. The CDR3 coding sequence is TGTGCCAGCAGCTTAACGACAGGGGCGGCAGATACGCAGTATTTT.

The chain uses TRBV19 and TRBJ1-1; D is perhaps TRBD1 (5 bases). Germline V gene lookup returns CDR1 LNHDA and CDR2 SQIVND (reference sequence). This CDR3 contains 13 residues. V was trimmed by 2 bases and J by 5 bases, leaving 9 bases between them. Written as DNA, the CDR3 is TGTGCCAGTAGTATAAGGGGATTTACTGAAGCTTTCTTT. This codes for CASSIRGFTEAFF.

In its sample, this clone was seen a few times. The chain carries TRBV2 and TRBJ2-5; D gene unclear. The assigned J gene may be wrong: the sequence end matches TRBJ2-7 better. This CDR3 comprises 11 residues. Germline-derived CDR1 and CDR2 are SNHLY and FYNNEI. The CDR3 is CASSGSYEQYF. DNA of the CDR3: TGTGCCAGCAGTGGTTCCTACGAGCAGTACTTC.

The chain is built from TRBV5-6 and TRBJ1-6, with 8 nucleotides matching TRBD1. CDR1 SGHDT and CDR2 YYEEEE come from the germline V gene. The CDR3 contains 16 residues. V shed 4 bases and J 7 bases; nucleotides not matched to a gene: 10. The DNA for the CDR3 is TGTGCCAGCAGCATACCCACAGGGGGAGGAAATTCACCCCTCCACTTT. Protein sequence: CASSIPTGGGNSPLHF.